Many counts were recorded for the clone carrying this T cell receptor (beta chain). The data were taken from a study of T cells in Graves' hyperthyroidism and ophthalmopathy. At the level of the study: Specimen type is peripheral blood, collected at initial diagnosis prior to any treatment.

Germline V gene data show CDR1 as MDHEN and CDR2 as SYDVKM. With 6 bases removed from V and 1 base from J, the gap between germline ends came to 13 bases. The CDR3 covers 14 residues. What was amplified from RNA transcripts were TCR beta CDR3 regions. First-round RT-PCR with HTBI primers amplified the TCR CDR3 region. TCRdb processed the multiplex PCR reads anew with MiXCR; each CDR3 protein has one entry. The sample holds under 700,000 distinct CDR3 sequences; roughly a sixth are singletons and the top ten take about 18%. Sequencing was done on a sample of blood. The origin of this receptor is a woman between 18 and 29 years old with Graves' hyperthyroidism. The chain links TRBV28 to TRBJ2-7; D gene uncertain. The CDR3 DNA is TGTGCCAGCAGCCTATTCTCACAGTCCTACGAGCAGTACTTC. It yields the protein CASSLFSQSYEQYF.